The 8 T cell receptor beta chains in this list originate from one sample, sequenced in a study of blood T cell repertoires in COVID-19. Sequencing used immunoSEQ multiplex PCR; TCRdb keeps in-frame clones, though not all of them. The sample lists 400,000 to 500,000 clones; roughly 90% were seen once. The sequenced sample was PBMCs or T cells enriched from blood (not recorded which). The receptors here all came from a woman between 40 and 50 years old who had recovered from COVID-19.

CDR3 region: CASSRPQDEQFF. Written as DNA, the CDR3 is TGTGCCAGCAGCCGCCCACAGGATGAGCAGTTCTTC. The chain is built from TRBV7-9 and TRBJ2-1; possibly TRBD1 for D (5 bases). This CDR3 is built from 12 residues. Per germline, CDR1 SEHNR and CDR2 FQNEAQ (reference sequence). V lost 5 bases, J lost 8 bases, and 10 bases lay in between.

This chain joins TRBV5-1 and TRBJ2-3, with D perhaps matching TRBD2 (6 bases). Per germline, CDR1 SGHRS and CDR2 YFSETQ. V was pared by 5 bases and J by 5 bases, with 18 bases between. CDR3 size: 15 residues. The CDR3 here is CASRISSTGGDTQYF. CDR3 nucleotides: TGCGCCAGCAGAATCTCTAGCACCGGGGGAGATACGCAGTATTTT. Variable domain in full (rest from reference TRBV5-1 and TRBJ2-3): KAGVTQTPRYLIKTRGQQVTLSCSPISGHRSVSWYQQTPGQGLQFLFEYFSETQRNKGNFPGRFSGRQFSNSRSEMNVSTLELGDSALYLCASRISSTGGDTQYFGPGTRLTVL.

The chain is built from TRBV6-5 and TRBJ1-1, with D perhaps TRBD1 (5 bases). CDR3 length: 14 amino acids. CDR1 MNHEY and CDR2 SVGAGI come from the germline V gene. With 2 bases removed from V and 1 base from J, the gap between germline ends came to 8 bases. The CDR3 DNA reads TGTGCCAGCAGTTACGCAAGGGGGAACACTGAAGCTTTCTTT. Its protein is CASSYARGNTEAFF.

The chain carries TRBV7-8 and TRBJ1-3; maybe TRBD1 (5 bases). V was shortened by 3 bases and J by 1 base, with 10 bases between the two germline ends. Germline V CDR1 and CDR2: SGHVS, FQNEAQ. This CDR3 region has 15 residues. The CDR3 DNA is TGTGCCAGCAGCTTGCAGGGTGGGTCTGGAAACACCATATATTTT. The encoded protein is CASSLQGGSGNTIYF.

The chain joins TRBV5-4 to TRBJ2-3, with a weak D call TRBD2 (5 bases). Germline V gives CDR1 SGHNT, CDR2 YYREEE (reference sequence). Trimming pared 0 bases from V and 2 bases from J, leaving 10 bases between. The CDR3 has 15 residues. CDR3 loop: CASSLVGRLTDTQYF. The DNA for the CDR3 is TGTGCCAGCAGCTTGGTTGGGAGACTCACAGATACGCAGTATTTT. Looking up the rest from reference TRBV5-4 and TRBJ2-3 gives the full variable domain: ETGVTQSPTHLIKTRGQQVTLRCSSQSGHNTVSWYQQALGQGPQFIFQYYREEENGRGNFPPRFSGLQFPNYSSELNVNALELDDSALYLCASSLVGRLTDTQYFGPGTRLTVL.

This chain links TRBV6-5 with TRBJ2-5, with a weak D call TRBD2 (6 bases). Germline CDR1 is MNHEY and CDR2 is SVGAGI. V gave up 4 bases and J gave up 5 bases, with 11 bases separating them. CDR3 length: 13 amino acids. This chain's CDR3 is CASSFGSKETQYF. In nucleotides, the CDR3 is TGTGCCAGCAGTTTCGGGAGTAAGGAGACCCAGTACTTC.

The V call is TRBV5-1, the J call TRBJ1-1, with D unclear. Trimming took off 6 bases at V and 7 bases at J, with 19 bases between the two ends. CDR1 is SGHRS and CDR2 is YFSETQ in the germline V gene. The CDR3 is made up of 14 amino acids. The CDR3 reads CASTNSGLEVEAFF. CDR3 sequence (DNA): TGCGCCAGCACCAATTCCGGACTAGAGGTTGAAGCTTTCTTT.

On this clone: The same CDR3 arises from other DNA sequences in this sample as well. The chain couples TRBV2 to TRBJ1-2; D is uncertain. V gave up 8 bases and J gave up 5 bases, with 12 bases separating them. This CDR3 is 12 amino acids long. In germline, CDR1 is SNHLY, CDR2 FYNNEI. CDR3 in DNA: TGTGCCAGCTCTGAGGGAGGATATGGCTACACCTTC. This gives the protein CASSEGGYGYTF.